This entry lists 8 T cell receptor beta chains sequenced from one sample in a study of monozygotic twins with cystic fibrosis. TCRdb's table, derived via immunoSEQ multiplex PCR, lists solely in-frame clones and lacks some. In the table there are over 9,500 clones, roughly 96% of which are singletons. Specimen: blood. The receptors here all came from a boy younger than 18 with cystic fibrosis.

This sequence joins TRBV7-9 and TRBJ1-1, with a tentative D call TRBD1 (5 bases). The V end was cut by 2 bases, the J end by 11 bases, with 18 bases between. Per the germline V gene, CDR1 is SEHNR and CDR2 is FQNEAQ (reference sequence). The CDR3 has 14 residues. The DNA for the CDR3 is TGTGCCAGCAGCTTAATTGGGGACTACGCGGGGGCTTTCTTT. Protein: CASSLIGDYAGAFF. The full variable domain, with the rest looked up from reference TRBV7-9 and TRBJ1-1, is DTGVSQNPRHKITKRGQNVTFRCDPISEHNRLYWYRQTLGQGPEFLTYFQNEAQLEKSRLLSDRFSAERPKGSFSTLEIQRTEQGDSAMYLCASSLIGDYAGAFFGQGTRLTVV.

The gene calls are TRBV9 and TRBJ2-1, with 10 nucleotides matching TRBD2. V lost 3 bases, J lost 2 bases, and 11 bases stayed unmatched. The germline V gene has CDR1 SGDLS and CDR2 YYNGEE. CDR3 size: 18 residues. This CDR3 reads CASSDGGASGGTYNEQFF. Written as DNA, the CDR3 is TGTGCCAGCAGCGATGGAGGGGCTAGCGGGGGTACCTACAATGAGCAGTTCTTC.

The rearrangement links TRBV4-1 to TRBJ2-7; D could derive from TRBD1 or TRBD2 (6 bases each). The CDR3 totals 15 residues. Germline V gene data show CDR1 as MGHRA and CDR2 as YSYEKL. Between the trimmed V and J ends, which lost 0 bases and 1 base, there was a span of 10 bases. CDR3 sequence (DNA): TGCGCCAGCAGCCAAGATCGGGGGCGGTCCTACGAGCAGTACTTC. Protein sequence: CASSQDRGRSYEQYF.

The chain recombines TRBV6-1 with TRBJ1-2; no clear D. The CDR3 totals 14 residues. Germline-derived CDR1 and CDR2 are MNHNS and SASEGT. With 1 base removed from V and 1 base from J, the gap between germline ends came to 7 bases. CDR3: CASSEERDNYGYTF. As DNA, the CDR3 is TGTGCCAGCAGTGAAGAAAGGGATAACTATGGCTACACCTTC.

J is TRBJ1-1 and V is TRBV28; no clear D gene. Germline V gene data show CDR1 as MDHEN and CDR2 as SYDVKM. V was trimmed by 7 bases and J by 1 base, leaving 4 bases between them. The CDR3 has 11 amino acids. For the CDR3, the DNA is TGTGCCAGCACCCAGAACACTGAAGCTTTCTTT. Translating it yields CASTQNTEAFF.

The rearrangement links TRBV5-1 to TRBJ1-1; TRBD1 might be the D (5 bases). CDR1 and CDR2 (germline): SGHRS, YFSETQ. The CDR3 has 16 amino acids. V dropped 4 bases and J dropped 6 bases, with 22 bases sitting between them. CDR3: CASSTGFAGWAAEAFF. For the CDR3, the DNA is TGCGCCAGCAGCACTGGCTTCGCAGGGTGGGCCGCTGAAGCTTTCTTT.

The rearrangement joins TRBV5-1 to TRBJ1-2; tentatively, D is TRBD1 (5 bases). The germline V and J ends were trimmed by 1 base and 5 bases, with 18 bases remaining between them. Looked up from germline, CDR1 is SGHRS and CDR2 is YFSETQ. CDR3 length: 16 residues. CDR3 in amino acids: CASSLSGTRVGYGYTF. The CDR3 DNA sequence: TGCGCCAGCAGCTTGTCCGGGACCCGAGTAGGGTATGGCTACACCTTC.

J is TRBJ2-5 and V is TRBV6-1; no reliable D call. Deletions cut 3 bases from V and 7 bases from J, with 18 bases between. This CDR3 region has 15 residues. Germline-derived CDR1 and CDR2 are MNHNS and SASEGT. This chain's CDR3 is CASSDGNRSGGTQYF. In DNA, the CDR3 is TGTGCCAGCAGTGATGGGAACCGATCCGGCGGGACCCAGTACTTC.